This T cell receptor beta chain was recorded in a study of T cell responses to AZD1222 COVID-19 vaccine (dated by TCRdb to the early 2020s). For the study in its entirety: A total of approximately 240 trial participants underwent TCR sequencing, of whom around 200 received two doses of AZD1222 and 26 received two doses of the MenACWY control vaccine. Trial participants were enrolled by age into 18-55, 56-69 and 70-plus year subgroups, with approximately 160, 26 and 62 TCR-sequenced participants respectively.

As concerns this clone: This clone's antigen is unknown. One base away there is no much larger clone; base qualities are not given.

For this chain, trimming is 2 bases at the V end and 4 bases at the J end, and the number of junction bases without a gene match is 10. Sequences LNHDA (CDR1) and SQIVND (CDR2) are obtained from the germline V gene (reference sequence). Reading from cysteine to phenylalanine, the CDR3 counts 17 amino acids. The kept DNA is CDR3 alone, 51 bases in frame from the first base. The CDR3 regions of human TCRbeta chains were analyzed by immunosequencing. Turning to the authors' computational methods: TCRs in the repertoires were compared against a reference library of SARS-CoV-2-specific TCRs that had been generated with the MIRA antigen-specificity platform. Breadth was defined as the fraction of unique TCRs that were SARS-CoV-2-associated. Depth was defined as the fraction of total T cells that were SARS-CoV-2-associated. Using the MIRA data, each spike-specific TCR was mapped to the spike region that the TCR reacts to and placed in a CD4 or CD8 class. Log10-transformed breadth and depth values were compared by one-way ANOVA with Sidak's multiple comparisons tests. TCRdb retrieved this table from immuneACCESS and kept in-frame rearrangements only. Not all clones are present; in checked studies, unresolved V genes account for under half, and no reason is known for the remainder. V, J and clone size derive from that table, while D and trimming were established from the DNA sequence. The sample table contains some 39,000 clones; only one count was recorded for roughly 87% of them. Over 30% of the sample is in the top ten clones.

The time point label on this specimen signifies: about 28 days (+/-7) after the second vaccine dose. AZD1222 recipients given second doses at about 4 weeks or at about 12 weeks were pooled, since spike-specific TCR depth and breadth were not found to differ between the two schedules. The vaccinee samples were drawn from two UK trials, COV001 and COV002, one of which was a single-blind randomized controlled phase 2/3 trial testing AZD1222 (ChAdOx1 nCoV-19) in healthy adults. Trial participant PBMC samples were collected at day 0 and day 28 after the second dose for TCRbeta chain sequencing. Study-level results and caveats: In the small 56-69-year group, the increase in depth fell short of significance, most likely because of low power. The vaccine-associated CD4 TCRs covered the entire spike protein, and the dominant responses fell in regions 160-218 and 743-854. Only six AZD1222 recipients were SARS-CoV-2 seropositive at baseline, limiting conclusions about previously exposed vaccinees. No day 14 peak-response samples were available, so repertoires were characterized only after the peak T cell response. Epitopes outside the regions mutated in the B.1.351 and B.1.1.7 variants were reportedly recognized by nearly half of the unique spike-specific TCRs. Participants were mostly white British and included more females than males, and it was suggested by the authors that clonal diversity may have been underestimated. A significant rise in spike-specific TCR breadth and depth was observed after two AZD1222 doses relative to day 0 and relative to MenACWY recipients.

Sequences were derived from peripheral blood, sampled 28 days after the second AZD1222 dose. The sequence links TRBV19 to TRBJ1-5; 8 of the junction bases match TRBD1. The receptor was isolated from an adult who received the AZD1222 COVID-19 vaccine. The base sequence is TGTGCCAGTAGTATACGTCAAGGACAGGGACTGAATCAGCCCCAGCATTTT. The translation is CASSIRQGQGLNQPQHF.